This entry is about one T cell receptor (beta chain). Its antigen remains unknown. These data come from a study of cytomegalovirus exposure and HLA in healthy donors. Study results and limitations: Some segments of the V type, notably TRBV6-2 and TRBV6-3, were excluded as indistinguishable. Researchers counted 164 TCR beta chains as cytomegalovirus-associated.

PCR was performed using 60 Vbeta and 13 Jbeta primers. The protocol was immunoSEQ multiplex PCR, while the TCRdb copy is restricted to in-frame clones and leaves out a portion. This table holds 100,000 to 150,000 clones, 76% found once. The CDR3 extends over 16 amino acids. The donors were healthy bone marrow donors. The J gene is TRBJ1-1, the V gene TRBV21-1; the D call TRBD1 from the table was never checked on the DNA. TRBV21-1 is annotated as a pseudogene. The sample taken for sequencing was PBMCs. This clonotype was obtained from a middle-aged man in good health and CMV-seronegative. The CDR3 spells CASSNPGQGEDTEAFF. CDR3 bases: TGTGCCAGCAGCAACCCCGGGCAGGGGGAGGACACTGAAGCTTTCTTT.